The next 10 T cell receptor beta chains were all read from a single sample in a study of STAT5B mutations in CD4+ large granular lymphocyte leukemia. Clones were sequenced by immunoSEQ multiplex PCR, and TCRdb holds only the in-frame ones, with some missing. The table includes about 29,000 clones, more than 65% detected once. The specimen was CD4+ T cells from blood buffy coats. These receptors were collected from a human donor in good health.

The genes are TRBV5-1 and TRBJ2-1, with 7 bases that match TRBD2. Germline assignment: CDR1 SGHRS and CDR2 YFSETQ. After removal of 3 bases from V and 2 bases from J, the junction contained 8 bases not matched to a gene. This CDR3 has 16 amino acids. DNA of the CDR3: TGCGCCAGCAGCTGGGGCGCGCGGGGGACCTACAATGAGCAGTTCTTC. It codes for CASSWGARGTYNEQFF. The whole variable domain, filled in from reference TRBV5-1 and TRBJ2-1, reads KAGVTQTPRYLIKTRGQQVTLSCSPISGHRSVSWYQQTPGQGLQFLFEYFSETQRNKGNFPGRFSGRQFSNSRSEMNVSTLELGDSALYLCASSWGARGTYNEQFFGPGTRLTVL.

The chain joins TRBV6-5 to TRBJ1-2; maybe TRBD1 (5 bases). This CDR3 spans 14 amino acids. V lost 0 bases and J 4 bases, leaving 9 bases between the germline ends. Germline V gene lookup returns CDR1 MNHEY and CDR2 SVGAGI. CDR3 sequence: CASSYSADSYGYTF. The CDR3 coding sequence is TGTGCCAGCAGTTACTCGGCCGACAGCTATGGCTACACCTTC.

This clone was counted a single time. CDR3 nucleotides: TGTGCCAGCAGCTTGTCAGGAAGGCGTAATGAAAAACTGTTTTTT. Its translation is CASSLSGRRNEKLFF. The rearrangement uses TRBV5-8 and TRBJ1-4, with no clear D. Germline lookup yields CDR1 SGHTS and CDR2 YDEGEE. V dropped 1 base and J dropped 4 bases, with 11 bases sitting between them. There are 15 residues in the CDR3.

The gene calls are TRBV6-6 and TRBJ1-2; TRBD1 agrees at 7 bases. Germline trimming cut 3 bases from V and 5 bases from J; bases unmatched to any gene: 9. This CDR3 has 15 amino acids. From germline, CDR1 is MNHNY and CDR2 SVGAGI (reference sequence). The DNA for the CDR3 is TGTGCCAGCAGTTATGAAGGGGGCGCCTCTTATGGCTACACCTTC. This gives the protein CASSYEGGASYGYTF.

The V call is TRBV15, the J call TRBJ2-7; 8 bases agree with TRBD1. The CDR3 covers 14 residues. V shed 1 base and J 3 bases; nucleotides not matched to a gene: 2. Germline V lookup: CDR1 LNHNV, CDR2 YYDKDF (reference sequence). CDR3 coding DNA: TGTGCCACCAGCAGAGCCACAGGGGGCTACGAGCAGTACTTC. As protein: CATSRATGGYEQYF.

The chain couples TRBV6-1 to TRBJ2-7, with D unresolved. V gave up 1 base and J gave up 2 bases, with 15 bases separating them. CDR1 is MNHNS and CDR2 is SASEGT in the germline V gene. The CDR3 loop spans 16 amino acids. CDR3 in DNA: TGTGCCAGCAGTGAAGTAGGAAACCCAGCCCCCTACGAGCAGTACTTC. It codes for CASSEVGNPAPYEQYF.

In this sample, this clone turned up once. The chain employs TRBV5-1 and TRBJ2-3; TRBD2 matches 8 bases. The junction had 11 bases not matched to a gene; V was cut back by 9 bases and J by 2 bases. The CDR3 has 15 residues. The V gene's germline CDR1 is SGHRS and CDR2 YFSETQ. CDR3 DNA: TGCGCCACCAGGAGTTTGACTAGCGCCACAGATACGCAGTATTTT. This sequence encodes CATRSLTSATDTQYF.

In this sample, this clone turned up once. The chain combines TRBV7-8 with TRBJ2-5, with 12 positions matching TRBD2. V lost 1 base to trimming and J lost 2 bases; unmatched junction nucleotides: 8. The CDR3 is 18 residues long. Germline V CDR1 and CDR2: SGHVS, FQNEAQ. CDR3 in amino acids: CASSLVGLAGLGQETQYF. The CDR3, as DNA: TGTGCCAGCAGCTTAGTGGGACTAGCGGGTCTAGGACAAGAGACCCAGTACTTC. Looking up the rest from reference TRBV7-8 and TRBJ2-5 gives the full variable domain: GAGVSQSPRYKVAKRGQDVALRCDPISGHVSLFWYQQALGQGPEFLTYFQNEAQLDKSGLPSDRFFAERPEGSVSTLKIQRTQQEDSAVYLCASSLVGLAGLGQETQYFGPGTRLLVL.

The chain is built from TRBV5-1 and TRBJ2-3, with TRBD2 identical over 9 bases. The V and J ends lost 0 bases and 0 bases, in that order; junction bases with no gene match: 8. Looked up from germline, CDR1 is SGHRS and CDR2 is YFSETQ. The CDR3 sequence is 18 residues long. The CDR3 nucleotides read TGCGCCAGCAGCTTGGGTCTAGCGGGGTACGCTAGCACAGATACGCAGTATTTT. Translation: CASSLGLAGYASTDTQYF.

This chain connects TRBV2 to TRBJ1-2; D possibly corresponds to TRBD1 (5 bases). CDR1 is SNHLY and CDR2 is FYNNEI in the germline V gene. Deletions cut 4 bases from V and 3 bases from J, with 12 bases between. This CDR3 is 14 amino acids long. CDR3 DNA sequence: TGTGCCAGCAGTGTCCAGGGTGGGGACTATGGCTACACCTTC. Protein: CASSVQGGDYGYTF.